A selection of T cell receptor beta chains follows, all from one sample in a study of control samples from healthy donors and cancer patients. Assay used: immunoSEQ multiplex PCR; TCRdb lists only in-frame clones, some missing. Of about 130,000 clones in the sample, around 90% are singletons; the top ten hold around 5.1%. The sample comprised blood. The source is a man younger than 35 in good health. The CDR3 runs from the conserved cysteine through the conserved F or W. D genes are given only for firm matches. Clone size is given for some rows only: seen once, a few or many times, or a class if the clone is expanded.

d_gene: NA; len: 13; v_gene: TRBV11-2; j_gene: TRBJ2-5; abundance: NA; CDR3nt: TGTGCCAGCAGCCCCACGGGGGGCGAGACCCAGTACTTC; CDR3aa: CASSPTGGETQYF
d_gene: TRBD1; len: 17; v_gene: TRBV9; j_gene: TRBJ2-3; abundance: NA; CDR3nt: TGTGCCAGCAGCTTCCGGGACAGGGATTTTAGCACAGATACGCAGTATTTT; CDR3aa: CASSFRDRDFSTDTQYF
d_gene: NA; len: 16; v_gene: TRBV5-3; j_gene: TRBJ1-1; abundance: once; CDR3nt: TGTGCCAGAAGCGGATGCTGCCGGGGACAGAACACTGAAGCTTTCTTT; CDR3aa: CARSGCCRGQNTEAFF
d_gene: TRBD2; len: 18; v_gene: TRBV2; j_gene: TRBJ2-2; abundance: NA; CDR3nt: TGTGCCAGCAGTGGGACTAGCGGGGGGGAAAGAAACACCGGGGAGCTGTTTTTT; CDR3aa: CASSGTSGGERNTGELFF
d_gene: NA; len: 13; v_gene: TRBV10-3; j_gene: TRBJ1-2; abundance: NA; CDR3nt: TGTGCCATCAGTGTCCAGGGTGGCTATGGCTACACCTTC; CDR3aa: CAISVQGGYGYTF
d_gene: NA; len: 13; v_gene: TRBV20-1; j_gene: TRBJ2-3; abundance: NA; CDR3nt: TGCAGCCCTAGTGGGGCGGGGAGGGATACGCAGTATTTT; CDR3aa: CSPSGAGRDTQYF
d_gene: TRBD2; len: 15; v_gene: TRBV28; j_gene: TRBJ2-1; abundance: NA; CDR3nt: TGTGCCAGCAGTCCCGGCGGGGGACTCAGAAATGAGCAGTTCTTC; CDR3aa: CASSPGGGLRNEQFF
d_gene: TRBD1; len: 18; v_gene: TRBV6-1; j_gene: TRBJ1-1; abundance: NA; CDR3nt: TGTGCCAGCAGTGGCGCCCTTGGGGGGACAGGGCTGAACACTGAAGCTTTCTTT; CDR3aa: CASSGALGGTGLNTEAFF
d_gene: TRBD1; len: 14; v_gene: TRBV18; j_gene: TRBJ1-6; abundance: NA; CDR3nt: TGTGCCAGCTCACCCAGGGGGGGGGATTCACCCCTCCACTTT; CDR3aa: CASSPRGGDSPLHF
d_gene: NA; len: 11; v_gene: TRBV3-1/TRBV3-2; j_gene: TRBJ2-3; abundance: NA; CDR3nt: TGTGCCAGCAGCCAAGTGGATACGCAGTATTTT; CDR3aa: CASSQVDTQYF
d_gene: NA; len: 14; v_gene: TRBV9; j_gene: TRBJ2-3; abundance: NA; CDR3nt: TGTGCCAGCAGCGGACAGGTGAGCACAGATACGCAGTATTTT; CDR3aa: CASSGQVSTDTQYF
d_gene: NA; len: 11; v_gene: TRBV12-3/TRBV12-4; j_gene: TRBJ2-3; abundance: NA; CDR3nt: TGTGCCAGCAGTTTTTCGGATACGCAGTATTTT; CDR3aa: CASSFSDTQYF
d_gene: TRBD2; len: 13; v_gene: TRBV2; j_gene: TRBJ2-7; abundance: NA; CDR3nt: TGTGCCAGCAGGACTAGCGGGGCCCACGAGCAGTACTTC; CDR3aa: CASRTSGAHEQYF
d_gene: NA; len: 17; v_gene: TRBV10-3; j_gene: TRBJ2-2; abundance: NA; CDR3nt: TGTGCCATCAGCACCAGGGGACCAAGAGAGAACACCGGGGAGCTGTTTTTT; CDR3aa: CAISTRGPRENTGELFF
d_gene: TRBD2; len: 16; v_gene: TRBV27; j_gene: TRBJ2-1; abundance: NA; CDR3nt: TGTGCCAGCAGGGGACTAGCGGTGAGCTCCTACAATGAGCAGTTCTTC; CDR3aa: CASRGLAVSSYNEQFF
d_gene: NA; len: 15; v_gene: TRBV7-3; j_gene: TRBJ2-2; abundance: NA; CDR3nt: TGTGCCAGCAGCTTAGGGGGATTTGGTGCCGGGGAGCTGTTTTTT; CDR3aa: CASSLGGFGAGELFF
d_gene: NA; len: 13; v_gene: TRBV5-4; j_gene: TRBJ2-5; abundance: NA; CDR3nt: TGTGCCAGCAGCACTAGTTCCGGGACGCGGGATAACTTC; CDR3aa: CASSTSSGTRDNF
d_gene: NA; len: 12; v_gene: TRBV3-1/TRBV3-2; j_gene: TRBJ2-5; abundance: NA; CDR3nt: TGTGCCAGCAGCCAAGAGGGGAAGACCCAGTACTTC; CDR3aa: CASSQEGKTQYF
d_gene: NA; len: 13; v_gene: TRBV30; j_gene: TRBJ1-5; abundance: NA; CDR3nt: TGTGCCTGGAGTGTAGCAGGAGATCAGCCCCAGCATTTT; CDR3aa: CAWSVAGDQPQHF
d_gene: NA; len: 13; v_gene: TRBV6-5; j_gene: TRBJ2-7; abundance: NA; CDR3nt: TGTGCCAGTAGCAGTGTTTCCACTTACGAGCAGTACTTC; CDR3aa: CASSSVSTYEQYF
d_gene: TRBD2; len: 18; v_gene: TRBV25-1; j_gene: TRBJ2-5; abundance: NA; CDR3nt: TGTGCCAGCAGTACCAGACTAGCGGGGGGATACTACCAAGAGACCCAGTACTTC; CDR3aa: CASSTRLAGGYYQETQYF
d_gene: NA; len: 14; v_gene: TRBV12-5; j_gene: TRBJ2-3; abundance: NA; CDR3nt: TGTGCTAGTGGCCGCGGACAGAGCACAGATACGCAGTATTTT; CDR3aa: CASGRGQSTDTQYF
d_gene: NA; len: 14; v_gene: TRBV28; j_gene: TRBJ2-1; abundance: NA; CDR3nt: TGTGCCAGTACTCCGGCCGGGACCTACAATGAGCAGTTCTTC; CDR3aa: CASTPAGTYNEQFF
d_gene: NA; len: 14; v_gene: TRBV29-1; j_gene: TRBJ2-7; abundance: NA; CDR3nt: TGCAGCGTTATGATAGAGGTGTCGACTAACGAGCAGTACTTC; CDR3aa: CSVMIEVSTNEQYF
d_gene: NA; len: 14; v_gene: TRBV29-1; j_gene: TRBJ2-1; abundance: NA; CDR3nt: TGCAGCGTTGCTGCACGGGGTATGCACAATGAGCAGTTCTTC; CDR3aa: CSVAARGMHNEQFF
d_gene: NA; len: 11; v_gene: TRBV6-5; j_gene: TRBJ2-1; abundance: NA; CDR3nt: TGTGCCAGCACCGTCTACAATGAGCAGTTCTTC; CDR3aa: CASTVYNEQFF
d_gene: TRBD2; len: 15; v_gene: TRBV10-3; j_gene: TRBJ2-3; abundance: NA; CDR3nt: TGTGCCATCAGTCGACTAGCGGGCACCACAGATACGCAGTATTTT; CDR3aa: CAISRLAGTTDTQYF